What follows are 5 T cell receptor beta chains derived from one specimen sequenced in a study of T-cell reconstitution after alpha-beta-depleted transplantation in children. For TCRbeta, the library was prepared with unique molecular identifiers. TCRdb passed the PCR reads through MiXCR, listing each CDR3 protein once. Of 700,000 to 950,000 distinct CDR3 sequences listed, about 16% are singletons. Sequenced here: PBMCs, mostly from graft donor cells, sampled 360 days after TCRalphabeta/CD19-depleted stem cell transplant. The origin of the receptors is a male patient under 18 who had a stem cell transplant for acute lymphoblastic leukemia, so the T cells may come from the graft donor.

The V and J genes are TRBV27 and TRBJ2-1; tentative D call: TRBD1 (5 bases). The CDR3 is made up of 15 amino acids. Deletions cut 4 bases from V and 0 bases from J, with 10 bases between. Germline loops: CDR1 MNHEY, CDR2 SMNVEV (reference sequence). In nucleotides, the CDR3 is TGTGCCAGCAGTTCTATCCAGGGCTCCTACAATGAGCAGTTCTTC. Its translation: CASSSIQGSYNEQFF.

V is TRBV12-3 or TRBV12-4 and J is TRBJ2-7, with TRBD1 matching 10 bases. V shed 9 bases and J 2 bases; nucleotides not matched to a gene: 7. The CDR3 covers 14 residues. For the CDR3, the DNA is TGTGCCAGTTCAACGGGACAGGGGACCTACGAGCAGTACTTC. This gives the protein CASSTGQGTYEQYF.

The genes are TRBV7-9 and TRBJ2-5, with D uncertain. CDR3 length: 15 residues. Looked up from germline, CDR1 is SEHNR and CDR2 is FQNEAQ (reference sequence). V lost 3 bases to trimming and J lost 3 bases, with 14 bases between them. The chain's CDR3 is CASSLEYYTEETQYF. The CDR3, as DNA: TGTGCCAGCAGCTTGGAGTACTATACAGAAGAGACCCAGTACTTC.

This clonotype was detected a few times. The chain has TRBV7-3 and TRBJ1-6, with no clear D. V was trimmed by 1 base and J by 4 bases, leaving 5 bases between them. The germline V gene has CDR1 SGHTA and CDR2 FQGTGA. The CDR3 has 14 amino acids. The CDR3 coding sequence is TGTGCCAGCAGCTTAAACAGTTATAATTCACCCCTCCACTTT. It translates to CASSLNSYNSPLHF.

This clonotype turned up a few times. The chain is built from TRBV5-1 and TRBJ2-1; D uncertain. V was shortened by 5 bases and J by 2 bases, with 23 bases between the two germline ends. Germline-derived CDR1 and CDR2 are SGHRS and YFSETQ. This CDR3 region has 18 residues. CDR3 bases: TGCGCCAGCAGGAGATACCTAGGCCTTAGTGAGACCTACAATGAGCAGTTCTTC. Translating it yields CASRRYLGLSETYNEQFF.